The T cell receptor (beta chain) described here comes from a study of T cell clonality in common variable immunodeficiency. The study's findings and limits: Common variable immunodeficiency TCR beta sequences reportedly had fewer deletions and N-nucleotide insertions. Patient heterogeneity in the CVID cohort limited correlations between repertoire features and clinical complications. Fewer TCRbeta clones were shared among CVID subjects than controls.

Only in-frame clones appear in the TCRdb table, and some are missing; sequencing was by immunoSEQ multiplex PCR. This sample carries 40,000 or so clones, none of them present only once. Heparinized whole blood, roughly 4.5 to 8 ml, came from each donor. In this sample, this clone is medium-sized. Its specificity is not known. Read sequence stops 3 residues before the CDR3 end, and the germline J gene provides the missing end. With 2 bases clipped from V and 3 bases from J, the junction kept 7 bases outside the gene matches. The germline V gene has CDR1 SGHVS and CDR2 FNYEAQ. This CDR3 region has 15 residues.

This chain connects TRBV7-6 to TRBJ2-7; 7 nucleotides agree with TRBD1. This TCR was recovered from a human donor with common variable immunodeficiency. Sequencing was carried out using peripheral blood mononuclear cells. The sequenced part of the CDR3 DNA is TGTGCCAGCAGCTTACAACAGGGGCCGGACTACGAG. Amino acid sequence: CASSLQQGPDYE. The whole CDR3 region reads CASSLQQGPDYEQYF.